The clone carrying this T cell receptor beta chain appeared many times. The germline gives CDR1 SEHNR, CDR2 FQNEAQ (reference sequence). The length of the CDR3 is 15 residues. Trimming left V 5 bases short and J 2 bases short, with 15 bases between. The sample originates from a study of T-cell memory formation after mild COVID-19. TCRdb called the 5' RACE reads again in MiXCR, with one record for every CDR3 protein. Here the sample spans about 180,000 distinct CDR3 sequences, about a sixth being singletons. The sequenced sample consisted of PBMCs or a T cell subset sorted from them (not recorded which). The sequence was obtained from an adult woman who had mild COVID-19 (a few samples of this study predate the infection). Cell type and time point are not known. The chain has TRBV7-9 and TRBJ2-5; D remains unclear. In DNA form, the CDR3 reads TGTGCCAGCAGCGTTAGTCTTTCGGGTCAAGAGACCCAGTACTTC. This gives the protein CASSVSLSGQETQYF.